The 16 T cell receptor beta chains presented below share a single source sample, sequenced in a study of blood T cell repertoires in COVID-19. Using immunoSEQ multiplex PCR, the repertoire was profiled, and TCRdb retains in-frame clones only, with some absent. Of fewer than 300,000 clones in the sample, 75% to 95% are singletons; the top ten hold more than 0.95%. The specimen was PBMCs or T cells enriched from blood (not recorded which). These receptors originate from a young woman who had recovered from COVID-19.

The genes are TRBV7-8 and TRBJ2-3; 12 bases align to TRBD1. Unmatched junction bases numbered 14, after V lost 5 bases and J lost 5 bases. In germline, CDR1 is SGHVS, CDR2 FQNEAQ. This CDR3 is built from 18 residues. The CDR3 sequence: CASSRRDRGRLIVDTQYF. The CDR3 DNA sequence: TGTGCCAGCAGCCGCCGGGACAGGGGGCGCTTAATCGTAGATACGCAGTATTTT.

This clone turned up a few times. The chain links TRBV7-8 to TRBJ1-6, with TRBD1 identical over 10 bases. The germline V gene encodes CDR1 SGHVS and CDR2 FQNEAQ. The CDR3 is 15 amino acids. Germline trimming cut 5 bases from V and 5 bases from J; bases unmatched to any gene: 3. The CDR3 is CASSPGTGDNSPLHF. CDR3 nucleotide sequence: TGTGCCAGCAGCCCCGGGACAGGGGATAATTCACCCCTCCACTTT.

This chain joins TRBV18 and TRBJ1-1; 7 bases map to TRBD1. CDR1 and CDR2 from the germline V gene are KGHSH and LQKENI. V shed 0 bases and J 4 bases; nucleotides not matched to a gene: 8. There are 16 residues in the CDR3. CDR3 protein: CASSPPTGTRGTEAFF. The CDR3 bases are TGTGCCAGCTCACCACCGACAGGGACGAGGGGCACTGAAGCTTTCTTT. Full variable domain (remainder filled in from reference TRBV18 and TRBJ1-1): NAGVMQNPRHLVRRRGQEARLRCSPMKGHSHVYWYRQLPEEGLKFMVYLQKENIIDESGMPKERFSAEFPKEGPSILRIQQVVRGDSAAYFCASSPPTGTRGTEAFFGQGTRLTVV.

This clone ranks as medium-sized. This chain connects TRBV6-4 to TRBJ1-1; TRBD1 might be the D (5 bases). This CDR3 is built from 14 residues. Per the germline V gene, CDR1 is MRHNA and CDR2 is SNTAGT. The V end was cut by 6 bases, the J end by 2 bases, with 13 bases between. The chain's CDR3 is CASRRDGENTEAFF. CDR3 nucleotide sequence: TGTGCCAGCAGGCGGGACGGTGAAAACACTGAAGCTTTCTTT.

The chain joins TRBV11-2 to TRBJ2-3, with TRBD2 identical over 14 bases. CDR1 is SGHAT, CDR2 FQNNGV, per germline. V shed 3 bases and J 4 bases; nucleotides not matched to a gene: 3. CDR3 length: 16 residues. The CDR3 sequence is CASSLGTSGSSDTQYF. The CDR3 DNA reads as TGTGCCAGCAGCTTGGGGACTAGCGGGAGTTCAGATACGCAGTATTTT.

Points on this clone: Other DNA sequences within the sample encode an identical CDR3. The rearrangement uses TRBV30 and TRBJ2-7; 7 nucleotides agree with TRBD1. The trim removed 1 base at V and 3 bases at J, leaving 0 bases unmatched. Germline lookup yields CDR1 GTSNPN and CDR2 SVGIG (reference sequence). This CDR3 has 12 amino acids. The DNA for the CDR3 is TGTGCCTGGAGTGGACAGGGCTACGAGCAGTACTTC. It yields the protein CAWSGQGYEQYF.

This clone was picked up many times. CDR3: CASSSYYRADSYEQYF. In DNA form, the CDR3 reads TGTGCCAGCAGTTCTTATTACAGGGCCGACTCCTACGAGCAGTACTTC. The chain carries TRBV28 and TRBJ2-7; tentative D call: TRBD1 (6 bases). The V gene's germline CDR1 is MDHEN and CDR2 SYDVKM. V was shortened by 4 bases and J by 0 bases, with 16 bases between the two germline ends. CDR3 length equals 16 residues.

The CDR3 coding sequence is TGTGCCAGCAGCAAGACGACAGGGGTCGGGAACACTGAAGCTTTCTTT. The encoded protein is CASSKTTGVGNTEAFF. This chain uses TRBV21-1 with TRBJ1-1; the table's D call TRBD1 went unverified against the DNA. TRBV21-1 counts as a pseudogene. The CDR3 extends over 16 amino acids.

The chain has TRBV13 and TRBJ2-5; 9 positions match TRBD1. The V and J ends lost 3 bases and 7 bases, in that order; junction bases with no gene match: 3. The CDR3 covers 13 residues. Germline CDR1 reads PRHDT; CDR2 reads FYEKMQ (reference sequence). The CDR3: CASSLGQGRTQYF. The CDR3 coding sequence is TGTGCCAGCAGCTTGGGACAGGGTCGGACCCAGTACTTC.

The chain carries TRBV2 and TRBJ1-4, with D possibly matching TRBD1 (5 bases). CDR1 SNHLY and CDR2 FYNNEI come from the germline V gene. CDR3 length: 16 residues. The V end lost 0 bases, the J end lost 8 bases, and 16 bases lay between the germline ends. CDR3 coding DNA: TGTGCCAGCAGTGAAGCAGAGACAGAACTCCCAGAAAAACTGTTTTTT. Translating it yields CASSEAETELPEKLFF.

CDR3 DNA: TGTGCCAGCAGCAATAGAATCGACAGCGCCAGCACAGATACGCAGTATTTT. As protein: CASSNRIDSASTDTQYF. V is TRBV6-2 or TRBV6-3 and J is TRBJ2-3; D possibly corresponds to TRBD1 (5 bases). The CDR3 contains 17 residues. V was shortened by 6 bases and J by 0 bases, with 19 bases between the two germline ends. CDR1 MNHEY and CDR2 SVGEGT come from the germline V gene.

A single count supports this clone. The chain uses TRBV5-1 and TRBJ2-5; 8 positions match TRBD1. This CDR3 spans 13 amino acids. The trim removed 4 bases at V and 4 bases at J, leaving 3 bases unmatched. Looked up from germline, CDR1 is SGHRS and CDR2 is YFSETQ. In nucleotides, the CDR3 is TGCGCCAGCAGCGGAGACAGGGGAGAGACCCAGTACTTC. This gives the protein CASSGDRGETQYF. Full variable domain (outside the CDR3, taken from reference TRBV5-1 and TRBJ2-5): KAGVTQTPRYLIKTRGQQVTLSCSPISGHRSVSWYQQTPGQGLQFLFEYFSETQRNKGNFPGRFSGRQFSNSRSEMNVSTLELGDSALYLCASSGDRGETQYFGPGTRLLVL.

V and J are TRBV30 and TRBJ2-1; D possibly corresponds to TRBD2 (6 bases). In germline, CDR1 is GTSNPN, CDR2 SVGIG (reference sequence). This CDR3 is built from 15 residues. The ends were cut back, 2 bases at V and 6 bases at J, with 17 bases in the middle. Here the CDR3 reads CAWSPGEYLLNEQFF. Here the CDR3 DNA reads TGTGCCTGGAGTCCGGGAGAATACCTTCTCAATGAGCAGTTCTTC.

V usage is TRBV6-2 or TRBV6-3 and J usage is TRBJ2-7; the match to TRBD2 covers 10 bases. Trimming removed 5 bases from V and 6 bases from J; junction bases left unmatched: 10. Germline CDR1 reads MNHEY; CDR2 reads SVGEGT. The CDR3 covers 15 residues. The CDR3, as DNA: TGTGCCAGCAGTACCTTGAGCGGGAGGGCCCGCGAGCAGTACTTC. Translated: CASSTLSGRAREQYF.

This chain uses TRBV11-2 with TRBJ2-2; unclear D gene. V was shortened by 4 bases and J by 6 bases, with 3 bases between the two germline ends. The V gene's germline CDR1 is SGHAT and CDR2 FQNNGV. The CDR3 loop spans 11 amino acids. Here the CDR3 reads CASSSPGELFF. In DNA, the CDR3 is TGTGCCAGCAGCTCTCCCGGGGAGCTGTTTTTT.

The gene calls are TRBV6-5 and TRBJ1-6; D is possibly TRBD1 (5 bases). The CDR3 loop spans 11 amino acids. Per germline, CDR1 MNHEY and CDR2 SVGAGI. V lost 6 bases and J lost 9, with 6 bases in between. Here the CDR3 reads CASRDISPLHF. DNA of the CDR3: TGTGCCAGCAGGGACATTTCACCCCTCCACTTT.